This TCR beta chain is drawn from a study of T cell changes during pregnancy in multiple sclerosis. The table came from immunoSEQ multiplex PCR; TCRdb's copy has only in-frame clones and leaves some out. The sample lists 60,000 to 70,000 clones, approximately 89% occurring once. This CDR3 spans 15 amino acids. J lost 3 bases, V lost 2 bases, and 6 bases had no gene match. Germline V CDR1 and CDR2: MNHNS, SASEGT. The starting material was peripheral blood, obtained in the second trimester of pregnancy. This receptor was taken from a female donor with multiple sclerosis, enrolled in a pregnancy study. The chain joins TRBV6-1 to TRBJ2-7; 8 bases align to TRBD2. Here the CDR3 reads CASSESRGAVYEQYF. DNA for the CDR3: TGTGCCAGCAGTGAATCGCGGGGGGCGGTCTACGAGCAGTACTTC.